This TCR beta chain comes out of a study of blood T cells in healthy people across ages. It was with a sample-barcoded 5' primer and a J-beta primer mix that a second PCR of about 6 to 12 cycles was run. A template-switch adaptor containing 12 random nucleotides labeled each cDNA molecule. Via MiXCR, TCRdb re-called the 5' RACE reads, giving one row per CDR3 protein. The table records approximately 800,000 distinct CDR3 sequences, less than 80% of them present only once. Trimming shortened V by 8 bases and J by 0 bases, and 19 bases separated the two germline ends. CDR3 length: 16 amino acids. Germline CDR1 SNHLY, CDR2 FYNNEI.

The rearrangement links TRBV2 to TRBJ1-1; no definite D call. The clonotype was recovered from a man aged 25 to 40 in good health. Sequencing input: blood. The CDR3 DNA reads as TGTGCCAGCCTATCCCCAACGGGGATTTTGAACACTGAAGCTTTCTTT. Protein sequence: CASLSPTGILNTEAFF.